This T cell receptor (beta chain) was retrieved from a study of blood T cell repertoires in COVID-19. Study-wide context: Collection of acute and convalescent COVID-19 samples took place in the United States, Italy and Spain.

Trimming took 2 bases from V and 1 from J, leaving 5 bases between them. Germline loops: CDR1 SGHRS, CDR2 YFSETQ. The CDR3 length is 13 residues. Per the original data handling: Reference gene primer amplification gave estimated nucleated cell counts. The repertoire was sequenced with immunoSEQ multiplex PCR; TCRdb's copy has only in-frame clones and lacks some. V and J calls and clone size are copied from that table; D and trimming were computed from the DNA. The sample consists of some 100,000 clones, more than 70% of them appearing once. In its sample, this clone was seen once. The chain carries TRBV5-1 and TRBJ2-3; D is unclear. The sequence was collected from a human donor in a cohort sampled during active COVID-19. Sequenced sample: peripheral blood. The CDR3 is CASSFPGTDTQYF. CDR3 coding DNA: TGCGCCAGCAGCTTCCCAGGCACAGATACGCAGTATTTT.